This T cell receptor (beta chain) was recorded in a study of shared clonotypes between healthy human individuals. The repertoire was sequenced with immunoSEQ multiplex PCR; TCRdb's copy has only in-frame clones and lacks some. The sample lists hundreds of thousands of clones, 73% occurring once. With 6 bases clipped from V and 6 bases from J, the junction kept 5 bases outside the gene matches. Per the germline V gene, CDR1 is MDHEN and CDR2 is SYDVKM. This CDR3 has 14 residues. Concerning this clone itself: No antigen is known for it.

The study, taken as a whole, reports: As a rule, naive subsets had a larger estimated richness than memory subsets.

The origin of this receptor is a woman aged 25 to 39 in good health. The specimen sequenced was memory CD4+ T cells sorted from blood. Subset in this sample: CD45RA-negative fraction. The chain carries TRBV28 and TRBJ2-1; 10 bases match TRBD1. CDR3 sequence: CASSRQGAGNEQFF. CDR3 DNA: TGTGCCAGCAGCCGACAGGGGGCAGGCAATGAGCAGTTCTTC.